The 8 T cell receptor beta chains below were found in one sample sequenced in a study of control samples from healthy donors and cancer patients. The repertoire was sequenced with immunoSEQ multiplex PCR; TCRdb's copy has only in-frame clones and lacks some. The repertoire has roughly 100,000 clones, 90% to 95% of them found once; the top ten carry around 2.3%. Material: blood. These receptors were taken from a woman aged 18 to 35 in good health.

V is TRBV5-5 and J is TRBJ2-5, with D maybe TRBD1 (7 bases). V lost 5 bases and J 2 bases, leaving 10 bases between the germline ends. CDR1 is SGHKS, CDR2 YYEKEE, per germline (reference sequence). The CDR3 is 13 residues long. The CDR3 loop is CASSSGGQETQYF. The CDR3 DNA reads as TGTGCCAGCAGTTCAGGGGGGCAAGAGACCCAGTACTTC.

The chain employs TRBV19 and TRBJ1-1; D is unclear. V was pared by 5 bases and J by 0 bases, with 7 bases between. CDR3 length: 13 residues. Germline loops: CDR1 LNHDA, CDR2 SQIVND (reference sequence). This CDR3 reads CASSSIMNTEAFF. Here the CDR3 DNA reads TGTGCCAGTAGTTCTATAATGAACACTGAAGCTTTCTTT. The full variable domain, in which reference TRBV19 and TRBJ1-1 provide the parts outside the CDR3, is DGGITQSPKYLFRKEGQNVTLSCEQNLNHDAMYWYRQDPGQGLRLIYYSQIVNDFQKGDIAEGYSVSREKKESFPLTVTSAQKNPTAFYLCASSSIMNTEAFFGQGTRLTVV.

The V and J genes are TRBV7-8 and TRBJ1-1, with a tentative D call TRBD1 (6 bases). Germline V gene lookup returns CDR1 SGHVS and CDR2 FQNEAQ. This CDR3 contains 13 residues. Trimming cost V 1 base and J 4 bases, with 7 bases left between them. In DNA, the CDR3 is TGTGCCAGCAGCTTAGAGGACAGCACTGAAGCTTTCTTT. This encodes CASSLEDSTEAFF.

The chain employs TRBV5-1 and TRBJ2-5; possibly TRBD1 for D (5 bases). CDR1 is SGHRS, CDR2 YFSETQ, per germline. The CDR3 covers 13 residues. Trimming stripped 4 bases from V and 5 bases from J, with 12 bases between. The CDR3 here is CASSLPGLETQYF. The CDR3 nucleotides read TGCGCCAGCAGCCTCCCAGGGTTGGAGACCCAGTACTTC.

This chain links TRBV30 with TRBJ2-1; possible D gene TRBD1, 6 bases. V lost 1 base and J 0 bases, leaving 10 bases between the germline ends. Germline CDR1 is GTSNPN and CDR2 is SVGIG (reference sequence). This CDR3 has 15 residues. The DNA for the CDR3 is TGTGCCTGGAGTGAGGGGGTCAGCTCCTACAATGAGCAGTTCTTC. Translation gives CAWSEGVSSYNEQFF.

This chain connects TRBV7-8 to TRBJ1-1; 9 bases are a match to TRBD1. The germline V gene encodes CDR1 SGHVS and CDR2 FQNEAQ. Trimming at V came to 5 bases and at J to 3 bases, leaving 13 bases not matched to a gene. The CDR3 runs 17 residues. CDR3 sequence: CASSDPGTGFFDTEAFF. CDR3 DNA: TGTGCCAGCAGCGATCCCGGGACAGGGTTTTTTGACACTGAAGCTTTCTTT.

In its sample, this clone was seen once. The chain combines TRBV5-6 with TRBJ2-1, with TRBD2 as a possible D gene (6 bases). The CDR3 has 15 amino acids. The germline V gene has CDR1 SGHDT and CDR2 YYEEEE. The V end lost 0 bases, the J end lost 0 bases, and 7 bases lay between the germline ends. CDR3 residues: CASSLERASYNEQFF. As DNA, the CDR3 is TGTGCCAGCAGCTTGGAGCGGGCCTCCTACAATGAGCAGTTCTTC.

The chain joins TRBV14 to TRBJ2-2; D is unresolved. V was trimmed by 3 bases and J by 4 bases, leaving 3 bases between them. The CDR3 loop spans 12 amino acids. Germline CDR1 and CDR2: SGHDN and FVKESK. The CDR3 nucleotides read TGTGCCAGCAGCCATTCCACCGGGGAGCTGTTTTTT. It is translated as CASSHSTGELFF.